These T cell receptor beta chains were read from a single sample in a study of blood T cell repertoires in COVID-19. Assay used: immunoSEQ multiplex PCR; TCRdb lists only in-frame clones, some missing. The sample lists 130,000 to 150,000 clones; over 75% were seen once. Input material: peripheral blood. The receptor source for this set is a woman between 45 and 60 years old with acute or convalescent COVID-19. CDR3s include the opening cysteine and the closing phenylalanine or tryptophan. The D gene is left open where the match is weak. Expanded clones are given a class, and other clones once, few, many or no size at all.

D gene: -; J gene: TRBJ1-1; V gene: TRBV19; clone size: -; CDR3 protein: CASSIREELPYTEAFF; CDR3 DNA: TGTGCCAGTAGTATCAGGGAAGAGCTTCCCTACACTGAAGCTTTCTTT
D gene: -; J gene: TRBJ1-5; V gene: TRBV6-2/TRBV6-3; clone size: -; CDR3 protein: CASSYVVTANQPQHF; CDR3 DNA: TGTGCCAGCAGTTACGTGGTGACAGCAAATCAGCCCCAGCATTTT
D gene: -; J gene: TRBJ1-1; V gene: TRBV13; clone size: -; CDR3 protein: CASSLRGSTEAFF; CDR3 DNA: TGTGCCAGCAGCTTGAGAGGGAGCACTGAAGCTTTCTTT
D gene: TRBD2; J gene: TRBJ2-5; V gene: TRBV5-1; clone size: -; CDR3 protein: CASSKLAGLAVQETQYF; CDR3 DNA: TGCGCCAGCAGCAAATTGGCGGGACTAGCGGTCCAAGAGACCCAGTACTTC
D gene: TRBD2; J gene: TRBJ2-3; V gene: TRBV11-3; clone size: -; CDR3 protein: CASSKRTSGGAGTDTQYF; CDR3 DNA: TGTGCCAGCTCCAAAAGGACTAGCGGGGGGGCAGGCACAGATACGCAGTATTTT
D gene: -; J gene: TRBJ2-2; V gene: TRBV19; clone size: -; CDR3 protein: CASSTDTYGELFF; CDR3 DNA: TGTGCCAGTAGTACAGACACATATGGGGAGCTGTTTTTT
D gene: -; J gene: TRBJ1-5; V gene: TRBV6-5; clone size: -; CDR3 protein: CASSTRGNQPQHF; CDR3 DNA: TGTGCCAGCAGTACCCGGGGGAATCAGCCCCAGCATTTT
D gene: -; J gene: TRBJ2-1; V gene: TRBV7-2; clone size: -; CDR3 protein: CASSSGGQPKQFF; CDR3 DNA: TGTGCCAGCAGCTCTGGGGGACAACCTAAGCAGTTCTTC
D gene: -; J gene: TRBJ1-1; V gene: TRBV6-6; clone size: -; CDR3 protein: CASSRPGGTEAFF; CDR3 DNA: TGTGCCAGCAGCCGACCGGGTGGGACTGAAGCTTTCTTT
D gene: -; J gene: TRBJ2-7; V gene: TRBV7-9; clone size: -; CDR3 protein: CASSAGLYEQYF; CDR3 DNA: TGTGCCAGCAGCGCGGGACTGTACGAGCAGTACTTC
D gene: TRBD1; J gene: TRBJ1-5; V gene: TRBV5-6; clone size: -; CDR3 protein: CASSLGQGDQPQHF; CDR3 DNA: TGTGCCAGCAGCTTAGGGCAGGGGGATCAGCCCCAGCATTTT
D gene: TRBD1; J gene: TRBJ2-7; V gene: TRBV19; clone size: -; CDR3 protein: CASSISPGQGRTYEQYF; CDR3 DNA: TGTGCCAGTAGTATCAGTCCGGGACAGGGGCGAACCTACGAGCAGTACTTC
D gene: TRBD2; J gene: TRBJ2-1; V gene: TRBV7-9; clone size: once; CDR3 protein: CASSQSGLAGVNEQFF; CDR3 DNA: TGTGCCAGCAGTCAAAGCGGCCTAGCGGGGGTCAATGAGCAGTTCTTC
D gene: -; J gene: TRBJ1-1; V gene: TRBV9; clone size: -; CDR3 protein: CASSVRGGNTEAFF; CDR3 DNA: TGTGCCAGCAGTGTCCGAGGGGGGAACACTGAAGCTTTCTTT
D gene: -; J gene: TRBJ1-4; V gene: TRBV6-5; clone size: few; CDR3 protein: CASRKQGFDEKLFF; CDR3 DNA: TGTGCCAGCAGAAAACAGGGATTCGATGAAAAACTGTTTTTT
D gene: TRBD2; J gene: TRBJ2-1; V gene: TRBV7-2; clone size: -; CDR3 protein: CATGIAGFNEQFF; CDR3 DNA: TGTGCCACAGGGATAGCGGGTTTCAATGAGCAGTTCTTC
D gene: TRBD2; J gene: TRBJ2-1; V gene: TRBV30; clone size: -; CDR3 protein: CAWRGAGGYNEQFF; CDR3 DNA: TGTGCCTGGAGGGGAGCGGGGGGATACAATGAGCAGTTCTTC
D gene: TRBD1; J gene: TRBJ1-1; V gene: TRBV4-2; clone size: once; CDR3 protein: CASKVGDRNTEAFF; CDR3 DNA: TGTGCCAGCAAGGTTGGGGACAGGAACACTGAAGCTTTCTTT
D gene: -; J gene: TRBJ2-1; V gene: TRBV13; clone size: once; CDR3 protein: CASSTEHDEQFF; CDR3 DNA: TGTGCCAGCAGCACCGAACATGATGAGCAGTTCTTC